This T cell receptor beta chain is drawn from a study of T cell changes during pregnancy in multiple sclerosis. Libraries were prepared by immunoSEQ multiplex PCR; TCRdb keeps only in-frame clonotypes and omits some of them. The table includes tens of thousands of clones, approximately 92% detected once. This CDR3 comprises 16 residues. Germline V gene lookup returns CDR1 SQVTM and CDR2 ANQGSEA. J lost 6 bases, V lost 2 bases, and 13 bases had no gene match. The V call is TRBV29-1, the J call TRBJ2-1; 7 bases are a match to TRBD2. This TCR was recovered from a female donor in good health, enrolled as a control in a pregnancy study. The sample here was peripheral blood, taken in the third trimester of pregnancy. The CDR3: CSVELLLAGVSNEQFF. CDR3 DNA sequence: TGCAGCGTTGAACTCCTCCTTGCGGGAGTCTCCAATGAGCAGTTCTTC.